Below, 10 T cell receptor beta chains from the same sample are listed, as sequenced in a study of cytotoxic CD8 clonotypes in ibrutinib-treated CLL. TCRdb's copy holds only in-frame clones and misses some; the assay was immunoSEQ multiplex PCR. This sample yields about 130,000 clones, of which around three quarters are seen a single time; roughly 12% belongs to the top ten. Material: PBMCs, obtained after 12 months of ibrutinib treatment. The receptors shown here come from a human donor with chronic lymphocytic leukemia.

The chain joins TRBV7-2 to TRBJ1-3, with D maybe TRBD1 (5 bases). The germline gives CDR1 SGHTA, CDR2 FQGNSA. This CDR3 spans 15 amino acids. V lost 4 bases to trimming and J lost 9 bases, with 19 bases between them. The CDR3 loop reads CASSWGGRGEGTIYF. The CDR3 DNA follows: TGTGCCAGCAGCTGGGGCGGACGAGGGGAGGGCACCATATATTTT.

This clone has more than one count but fewer than ten. V gene TRBV14 combines with J gene TRBJ2-1, with D possibly matching TRBD1 (6 bases). The CDR3 is 14 residues long. Trimming stripped 0 bases from V and 3 bases from J, with 6 bases between. CDR1 is SGHDN and CDR2 is FVKESK in the germline V gene. The CDR3 loop reads CASSQDRGYNEQFF. The CDR3 DNA is TGTGCCAGCAGCCAAGACAGGGGCTACAATGAGCAGTTCTTC. Combining the CDR3 with reference TRBV14 and TRBJ2-1 gives the whole variable domain EAGVTQFPSHSVIEKGQTVTLRCDPISGHDNLYWYRRVMGKEIKFLLHFVKESKQDESGMPNNRFLAERTGGTYSTLKVQPAELEDSGVYFCASSQDRGYNEQFFGPGTRLTVL.

This chain uses TRBV7-6 with TRBJ2-7, with 16 positions matching TRBD2. Germline loops: CDR1 SGHVS, CDR2 FNYEAQ. The CDR3 runs to 20 residues. J was trimmed by 0 bases and V by 1 base; bases with no gene match: 9. The DNA for the CDR3 is TGTGCCAGCAGCTTAGAGGTCCCGGGACTAGCGGGAGGGCCCTCCTACGAGCAGTACTTC. Translation: CASSLEVPGLAGGPSYEQYF.

The V and J genes are TRBV7-8 and TRBJ2-7; 7 bases line up with TRBD2. With 8 bases clipped from V and 2 bases from J, the junction kept 12 bases outside the gene matches. This CDR3 is 15 amino acids long. Germline CDR1 reads SGHVS; CDR2 reads FQNEAQ. CDR3 in DNA: TGTGCCAGCCGACTTCGCCCTAGCGGCCCCTACGAGCAGTACTTC. Amino acid sequence: CASRLRPSGPYEQYF.

This clone showed up just a few times. This chain joins TRBV18 and TRBJ1-5; D unresolved. The V end was cut by 1 base, the J end by 6 bases, with 7 bases between. Germline V gives CDR1 KGHSH, CDR2 LQKENI. This CDR3 has 13 residues. The DNA for the CDR3 is TGTGCCAGCTCACCACTAACTGGTCAGCCCCAGCATTTT. Amino acids: CASSPLTGQPQHF.

CDR3 DNA sequence: TGTGCCAGCAGAATCCGGGACTTAGGGAACACTGAAGCTTTCTTT. Translation: CASRIRDLGNTEAFF. The chain carries TRBV6-5 and TRBJ1-1; D is possibly TRBD1 (5 bases). V shed 6 bases and J shed 1 base, with 15 bases lying between them. The germline V gene has CDR1 MNHEY and CDR2 SVGAGI. This CDR3 is 15 amino acids long.

The chain links TRBV30 to TRBJ2-3, with TRBD1 matching over 7 bases. CDR3 length: 14 residues. Germline V CDR1 and CDR2: GTSNPN, SVGIG (reference sequence). The junction had 4 bases not matched to a gene; V was cut back by 2 bases and J by 2 bases. This CDR3 is CAWSTGVSTDTQYF. DNA for the CDR3: TGTGCCTGGAGTACAGGGGTCTCCACAGATACGCAGTATTTT.

The genes are TRBV18 and TRBJ1-1; possibly TRBD1 for D (5 bases). The CDR3 covers 14 residues. Germline V gives CDR1 KGHSH, CDR2 LQKENI. With 5 bases removed from V and 1 base from J, the gap between germline ends came to 11 bases. CDR3 nucleotide sequence: TGTGCCAGCTCAGGGGCATCCAAGAACACTGAAGCTTTCTTT. Amino acid sequence: CASSGASKNTEAFF.

Turning to this clone: The DNA is left out, because the CDR3 cannot be placed on it with certainty; the CDR3 is given as TCRdb lists it. This sequence joins TRBV21-1 and TRBJ2-3; the table's TRBD2 call for D was not verified on the DNA. TRBV21-1 is annotated as a pseudogene. The CDR3 is made up of 16 amino acids, end residues included. CDR3 protein: CASSKTVAGGADTQYF.

This chain links TRBV15 with TRBJ2-7; 10 nucleotides agree with TRBD1. J lost 6 bases, V lost 1 base, and 3 bases had no gene match. The CDR3 totals 14 residues. Per the germline V gene, CDR1 is LNHNV and CDR2 is YYDKDF (reference sequence). As DNA, the CDR3 is TGTGCCACCAGCAGAGGACAGGGGGCCGGCGAGCAGTACTTC. Amino acids: CATSRGQGAGEQYF.